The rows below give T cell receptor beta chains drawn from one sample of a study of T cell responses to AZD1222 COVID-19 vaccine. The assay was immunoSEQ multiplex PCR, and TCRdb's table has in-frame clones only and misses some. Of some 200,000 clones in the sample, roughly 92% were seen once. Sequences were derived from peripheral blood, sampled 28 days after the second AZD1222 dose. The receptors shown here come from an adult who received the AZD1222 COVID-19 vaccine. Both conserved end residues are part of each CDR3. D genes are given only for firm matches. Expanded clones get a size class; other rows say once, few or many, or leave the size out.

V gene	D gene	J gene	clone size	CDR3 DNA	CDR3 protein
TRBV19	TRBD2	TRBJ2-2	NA	TGTGCCAGTACCCGGATAGCGGGGGCGAACACCGGGGAGCTGTTTTTT	CASTRIAGANTGELFF
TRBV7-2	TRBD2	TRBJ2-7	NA	TGTGCCAGCAGCTTACAGCGGGGGGCAAGGGCGTACGAGCAGTACTTC	CASSLQRGARAYEQYF
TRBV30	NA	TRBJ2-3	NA	TGTGCCTGGAGTGTAGGACAGTCCCAGTGGTCAGATACGCAGTATTTT	CAWSVGQSQWSDTQYF
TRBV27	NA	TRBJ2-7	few	TGTGCCAGCAGTTCTCAGGGGCGAGAGCAGTACTTC	CASSSQGREQYF
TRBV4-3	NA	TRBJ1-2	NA	TGCGCCAGCTCAAGCGCTGACTATGGCTACACCTTC	CASSSADYGYTF
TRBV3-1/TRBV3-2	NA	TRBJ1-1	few	TGTGCCAGCAGCCAAGGAAGGACCGTCGGGAACACTGAAGCTTTCTTT	CASSQGRTVGNTEAFF
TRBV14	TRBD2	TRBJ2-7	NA	TGTGCCAGCAGCCGAGAAGCGGGACTACCCTACGAGCAGTACTTC	CASSREAGLPYEQYF
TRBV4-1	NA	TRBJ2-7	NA	TGCGCCAGCAGCCCAGACAGGTGGACCTACGAGCAGTACTTC	CASSPDRWTYEQYF
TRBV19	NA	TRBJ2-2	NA	TGTGCCAGTAGTATAAGTCGCGGGATCACCGGGGAGCTGTTTTTT	CASSISRGITGELFF
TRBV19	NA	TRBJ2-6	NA	TGTGCCAGTAGTTATAGGGGCTCTGGGGCCAACGTCCTGACTTTC	CASSYRGSGANVLTF
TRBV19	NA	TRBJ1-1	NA	TGTGCCAGTCGCGGCAGGCCGAACACTGAAGCTTTCTTT	CASRGRPNTEAFF
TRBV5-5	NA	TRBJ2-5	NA	TGTGCCAGCAGCTTGGCCATAACTCAAGAGACCCAGTACTTC	CASSLAITQETQYF